This T cell receptor (beta chain) stems from a study of immune evolution from preneoplasia to lung adenocarcinoma. Study-wide points: Later-stage lesions seemingly showed higher T cell density and diversity than normal lung. Top clone frequencies peaked in normal lung, apparently declining through invasive adenocarcinoma.

TCRdb keeps only in-frame clones here, not all; method: immunoSEQ multiplex PCR. The table records approximately 5,300 clones, about 84% of them present only once. Patients had resection in Japan or China between about 2014 and 2018. Premalignant or tumor cells were enriched by macro-dissection after pathologic assessment. V was pared by 0 bases and J by 3 bases, with 5 bases of the junction left unmatched. This CDR3 contains 16 residues. Germline CDR1 is LNHDA and CDR2 is SQIVND (reference sequence). On this clone: Its antigen is currently unknown.

The source material was FFPE lung adenocarcinoma in situ tissue. This TCR was recovered from a person between 65 and 79 years old with lung adenocarcinoma. The chain uses TRBV19 and TRBJ2-1; 7 positions agree with TRBD2. The CDR3 spells CASSIDHPSGYNEQFF. The CDR3 DNA follows: TGTGCCAGTAGTATAGATCATCCTAGCGGCTACAATGAGCAGTTCTTC.